The 12 T cell receptor beta chains reported below all come from one sample, sequenced in a study of cytomegalovirus exposure and HLA in healthy donors (dated by TCRdb to between 2016 and 2019). Receptors were amplified or captured by the immunoSEQ multiplex PCR assay. The multiplex PCR relied on a mix of 60 forward primers for TCR Vbeta segments and 13 reverse primers for TCR Jbeta segments. TCRdb provides this immuneACCESS table in a form limited to in-frame rearrangements. Some clones are lacking; in checked studies, under half of them reflect an unresolved V gene, and why the rest are absent is not known. The table for this sample lists approximately 100,000 clones; roughly 70% of them were counted only once. The ten largest make up roughly 5.3% of the sample. Sequencing was carried out using PBMCs. These receptors were collected from a woman between 65 and 79 years old in good health and CMV-seropositive.

The V and J genes are TRBV30 and TRBJ2-7, with D tentatively TRBD1 (6 bases). The CDR3 contains 13 residues. Trimming shortened V by 2 bases and J by 2 bases, and 10 bases separated the two germline ends. Germline V CDR1 and CDR2: GTSNPN, SVGIG (reference sequence). The chain's CDR3 is CAWSRGQTYEQYF. The CDR3 coding sequence is TGTGCCTGGAGTCGCGGACAGACCTACGAGCAGTACTTC.

The rearrangement uses TRBV18 and TRBJ1-2, with 10 bases that match TRBD1. CDR3 length equals 15 residues. The trim removed 4 bases at V and 6 bases at J, leaving 8 bases unmatched. Germline CDR1 and CDR2: KGHSH and LQKENI. This CDR3 reads CASSQAGTGDHGYTF. DNA for the CDR3: TGTGCCAGCTCACAAGCCGGGACAGGGGACCATGGCTACACCTTC.

The rearrangement uses TRBV6-1 and TRBJ1-2, with D possibly matching TRBD1 (5 bases). Germline V CDR1 and CDR2: MNHNS, SASEGT. Between the trimmed V and J ends, which lost 6 bases and 5 bases, there was a span of 13 bases. The CDR3 has 13 residues. CDR3 nucleotide sequence: TGTGCCAGCAGCTTGACAGATCCTTATGGCTACACCTTC. Amino acids: CASSLTDPYGYTF.

The chain joins TRBV29-1 to TRBJ1-1, with 7 bases identical to TRBD1. Germline V lookup: CDR1 SQVTM, CDR2 ANQGSEA. This CDR3 has 14 amino acids. Losses at the gene ends were 7 bases for V and 3 bases for J; bases not matched to a gene: 11. CDR3 sequence: CSAGPGQYHTEAFF. The CDR3 coding sequence is TGCAGCGCAGGACCGGGACAGTATCACACTGAAGCTTTCTTT.

This clone occurred once. The chain combines TRBV15 with TRBJ2-7; 7 bases agree with TRBD1. The CDR3 is 14 residues long. Germline loops: CDR1 LNHNV, CDR2 YYDKDF (reference sequence). V trimming: 1 base; J trimming: 0 bases; junction bases outside the gene matches: 0. CDR3 residues: CATSRGDSSYEQYF. CDR3 bases: TGTGCCACCAGCAGAGGGGACAGCTCCTACGAGCAGTACTTC. Looking up the rest from reference TRBV15 and TRBJ2-7 gives the full variable domain: DAMVIQNPRYQVTQFGKPVTLSCSQTLNHNVMYWYQQKSSQAPKLLFHYYDKDFNNEADTPDNFQSRRPNTSFCFLDIRSPGLGDTAMYLCATSRGDSSYEQYFGPGTRLTVT.

The V call is TRBV19, the J call TRBJ1-1, with D possibly matching TRBD1 (6 bases). The CDR3 length is 15 residues. In germline, CDR1 is LNHDA, CDR2 SQIVND (reference sequence). V gave up 6 bases and J gave up 0 bases, with 14 bases separating them. The CDR3 nucleotides read TGTGCCAGTAGAATCGGACAGATAATGAACACTGAAGCTTTCTTT. Residues: CASRIGQIMNTEAFF.

The J gene is TRBJ2-1, the V gene TRBV27; 7 nucleotides align to TRBD1. This CDR3 comprises 14 residues. After removal of 5 bases from V and 9 bases from J, the junction contained 10 bases not matched to a gene. Germline V gives CDR1 MNHEY, CDR2 SMNVEV (reference sequence). CDR3 nucleotide sequence: TGTGCCAGCAGTAGGACAGGTGCAGAGTCTGAGCAGTTCTTC. Its protein is CASSRTGAESEQFF.

This sequence joins TRBV6-5 and TRBJ2-5, with a tentative D call TRBD2 (5 bases). The CDR3 contains 16 residues. Germline CDR1 is MNHEY and CDR2 is SVGAGI. V dropped 0 bases and J dropped 1 base, with 12 bases sitting between them. This chain's CDR3 is CASSYSTGRPQETQYF. The CDR3 DNA sequence: TGTGCCAGCAGTTACTCGACGGGAAGGCCCCAAGAGACCCAGTACTTC.

The V gene is TRBV6-5, the J gene TRBJ2-5, with TRBD2 matching 8 bases. The CDR3 spans 14 residues. With 6 bases clipped from V and 1 base from J, the junction kept 4 bases outside the gene matches. Germline CDR1 reads MNHEY; CDR2 reads SVGAGI. This chain's CDR3 is CASRPLAVQETQYF. Here the CDR3 DNA reads TGTGCCAGCAGGCCACTAGCGGTCCAAGAGACCCAGTACTTC.

The rearrangement links TRBV20-1 to TRBJ2-7; D call uncertain. Germline CDR1 is DFQATT and CDR2 is SNEGSKA (reference sequence). CDR3 length equals 11 residues. V lost 6 bases and J lost 10, with 16 bases in between. The CDR3 loop is CSAPPQVAQYF. The CDR3 bases are TGCAGTGCCCCCCCCCAGGTCGCTCAGTACTTC.

The chain recombines TRBV7-9 with TRBJ2-7, with 9 bases lining up with TRBD1. The CDR3 runs to 16 residues. The germline gives CDR1 SEHNR, CDR2 FQNEAQ (reference sequence). V was pared by 4 bases and J by 4 bases, with 11 bases of the junction left unmatched. CDR3 sequence: CASSSHTGGLLYEQYF. CDR3 in DNA: TGTGCCAGCAGCTCGCATACAGGGGGCTTACTTTACGAGCAGTACTTC.

The chain is built from TRBV6-5 and TRBJ2-3; D is possibly TRBD1 (6 bases). This CDR3 comprises 15 residues. Looked up from germline, CDR1 is MNHEY and CDR2 is SVGAGI. Trimming stripped 5 bases from V and 1 base from J, with 13 bases between. CDR3 residues: CASSQQGRGTDTQYF. CDR3 DNA: TGTGCCAGCAGTCAACAGGGACGGGGCACAGATACGCAGTATTTT.